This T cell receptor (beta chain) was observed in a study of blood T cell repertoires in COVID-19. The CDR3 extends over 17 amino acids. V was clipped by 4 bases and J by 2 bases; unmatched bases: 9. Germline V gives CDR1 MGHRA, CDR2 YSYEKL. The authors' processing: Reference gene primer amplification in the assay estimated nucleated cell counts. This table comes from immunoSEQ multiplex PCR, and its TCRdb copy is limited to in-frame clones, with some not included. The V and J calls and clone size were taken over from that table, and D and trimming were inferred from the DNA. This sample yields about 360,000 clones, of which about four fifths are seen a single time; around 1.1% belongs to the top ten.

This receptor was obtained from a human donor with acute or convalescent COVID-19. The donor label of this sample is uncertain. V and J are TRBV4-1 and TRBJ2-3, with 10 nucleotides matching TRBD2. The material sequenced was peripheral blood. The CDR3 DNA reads TGCGCCAGCAGCCTCCCTATGGGACTAGCGCACACAGATACGCAGTATTTT. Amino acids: CASSLPMGLAHTDTQYF.